Listed here are 22 T cell receptor beta chains from one sample, sequenced in a study of PD-L1 blockade in urothelial cancer (dated by TCRdb to about 2017). Receptors were amplified or captured by the immunoSEQ multiplex PCR assay. TCRdb provides this immuneACCESS table in a form limited to in-frame rearrangements. Some clones are lacking; in checked studies, under half of them reflect an unresolved V gene, and why the rest are absent is not known. For this sample the table gives some 60,000 clones, of which 70% to 90% were detected only once. Clones ranked in the top ten supply roughly 2.9% of the sample. The sample was PBMCs, taken around atezolizumab (anti-PD-L1) treatment. Receptors originate from a middle-aged man with urothelial cancer.

This chain links TRBV2 with TRBJ2-5, with a tentative D call TRBD2 (5 bases). Per the germline V gene, CDR1 is SNHLY and CDR2 is FYNNEI. Deletions cut 6 bases from V and 4 bases from J, with 12 bases between. The CDR3 sequence is 13 residues long. DNA for the CDR3: TGTGCCAGCAGCAAGCAAGGAGGAGAGACCCAGTACTTC. Protein: CASSKQGGETQYF.

The V call is TRBV6-6, the J call TRBJ1-1, with D hard to call. In germline, CDR1 is MNHNY, CDR2 SVGAGI (reference sequence). This CDR3 is 14 amino acids long. With 7 bases removed from V and 1 base from J, the gap between germline ends came to 13 bases. The CDR3 bases are TGTGCCAGCATAAAGGAAGCGGGGAACACTGAAGCTTTCTTT. Protein product: CASIKEAGNTEAFF.

The chain uses TRBV5-4 and TRBJ1-1, with unresolved D. Trimming took 0 bases from V and 0 from J, leaving 9 bases between them. This CDR3 has 15 amino acids. Germline V lookup: CDR1 SGHNT, CDR2 YYREEE (reference sequence). CDR3 coding DNA: TGTGCCAGCAGCTTGGTAGGCACTATGAACACTGAAGCTTTCTTT. Translated, it gives CASSLVGTMNTEAFF.

The rearrangement links TRBV5-1 to TRBJ2-3; D perhaps matches TRBD2 (6 bases). V gave up 4 bases and J gave up 2 bases, with 11 bases separating them. Germline CDR1 and CDR2: SGHRS and YFSETQ. The CDR3 loop spans 14 amino acids. This chain's CDR3 is CASSVGGYTDTQYF. CDR3 in DNA: TGCGCCAGCAGCGTTGGGGGGTACACAGATACGCAGTATTTT.

The chain employs TRBV9 and TRBJ2-3; 8 bases are a match to TRBD1. This CDR3 has 15 residues. The J segment lost 1 base and the V segment lost 0 bases, leaving 1 base of the junction unmatched. CDR1 and CDR2 (germline): SGDLS, YYNGEE. The CDR3 here is CASSVVQGGTDTQYF. As DNA, the CDR3 is TGTGCCAGCAGCGTAGTACAGGGGGGCACAGATACGCAGTATTTT.

The V and J genes are TRBV5-1 and TRBJ2-5, with D possibly being TRBD1 (5 bases). Between the trimmed V and J ends, which lost 2 bases and 5 bases, there was a span of 13 bases. The CDR3 length is 14 residues. The germline V gene encodes CDR1 SGHRS and CDR2 YFSETQ. The CDR3: CASSFTRGGETQYF. The CDR3 nucleotides are TGCGCCAGCAGCTTTACAAGGGGTGGCGAGACCCAGTACTTC.

V and J are TRBV28 and TRBJ1-6; TRBD1 matches at 9 bases. Per the germline V gene, CDR1 is MDHEN and CDR2 is SYDVKM. The CDR3 has 14 amino acids. The junction had 3 bases not matched to a gene; V was cut back by 6 bases and J by 6 bases. CDR3 bases: TGTGCCAGCAGACTGGGACAGGGTAATTCACCCCTCCACTTT. Protein: CASRLGQGNSPLHF.

The chain has TRBV18 and TRBJ2-7, with a weak D call TRBD2 (6 bases). The V gene's germline CDR1 is KGHSH and CDR2 LQKENI. V was pared by 3 bases and J by 0 bases, with 12 bases between. The CDR3 extends over 15 amino acids. CDR3 residues: CASSPGEALSYEQYF. The CDR3, as DNA: TGTGCCAGCTCACCCGGGGAGGCCCTCTCCTACGAGCAGTACTTC.

This clone was seen a single time. The chain carries TRBV28 and TRBJ2-1; 11 bases are a match to TRBD1. The CDR3 runs to 16 residues. V was pared by 5 bases and J by 6 bases, with 9 bases of the junction left unmatched. The germline gives CDR1 MDHEN, CDR2 SYDVKM. The CDR3 DNA reads TGTGCCAGCAGTCCTAGGACAGGGGGCATCATCAATGAGCAGTTCTTC. It specifies CASSPRTGGIINEQFF.

The rearrangement uses TRBV11-2 and TRBJ1-2, with unresolved D. V lost 5 bases and J lost 5, with 15 bases in between. This CDR3 has 14 residues. In germline, CDR1 is SGHAT, CDR2 FQNNGV. The CDR3 here is CASSRDSISYGYTF. CDR3 sequence (DNA): TGTGCCAGCAGCCGAGATTCTATCTCTTATGGCTACACCTTC.

This clone is a singleton in its sample. This chain links TRBV5-6 with TRBJ2-3; TRBD2 agrees at 12 bases. There are 16 residues in the CDR3. Trimming at V came to 4 bases and at J to 6 bases, leaving 9 bases not matched to a gene. CDR1 and CDR2 (germline): SGHDT, YYEEEE. The DNA of the CDR3 is TGTGCCAGCAGCCGAACTGGACTAGCGGGACGGGATACGCAGTATTTT. Translating it yields CASSRTGLAGRDTQYF.

CDR3 in DNA: TGTGCCAGTAGTAAGGACAATTCCCGGGGCTACACCTTC. This translates into CASSKDNSRGYTF. The V and J genes are TRBV19 and TRBJ1-2, with a possible D match to TRBD1 (5 bases). Trimming stripped 4 bases from V and 8 bases from J, with 14 bases between. Germline CDR1 is LNHDA and CDR2 is SQIVND (reference sequence). The CDR3 has 13 residues.

The J gene is TRBJ2-1, the V gene TRBV5-1, with 11 bases identical to TRBD2. Trimming took 1 base from V and 8 from J; bases not matched to a gene: 5. Germline-derived CDR1 and CDR2 are SGHRS and YFSETQ. The CDR3 consists of 15 residues. The CDR3 DNA sequence: TGCGCCAGCAGCTTGCAACTAGCGGGAGTCGATGAGCAGTTCTTC. Protein: CASSLQLAGVDEQFF.

Remarks on this clone: A much larger clone differs from this one at a single base, so this may be a read error. The gene calls are TRBV19 and TRBJ1-5; D may be TRBD1 (6 bases). Per the germline V gene, CDR1 is LNHDA and CDR2 is SQIVND (reference sequence). Trimming removed 6 bases at V and 4 bases at J, with 10 bases between. CDR3 length: 13 amino acids. The chain's CDR3 is CASSRGRNQPQHF. For the CDR3, the DNA is TGTGCCAGTAGCAGGGGTAGGAATCAGCCCCAGCATTTT.

This sequence joins TRBV10-2 and TRBJ2-7, with 8 bases matching TRBD1. With 6 bases clipped from V and 4 bases from J, the junction kept 8 bases outside the gene matches. The V gene's germline CDR1 is WSHSY and CDR2 SAAADI. The CDR3 totals 14 residues. The CDR3 reads CASRTGQGVYEQYF. CDR3 in DNA: TGCGCCAGCAGAACCGGACAGGGCGTTTACGAGCAGTACTTC.

The rearrangement links TRBV5-1 to TRBJ2-7; 11 bases match TRBD1. CDR1 SGHRS and CDR2 YFSETQ come from the germline V gene. V trimming: 1 base; J trimming: 6 bases; junction bases outside the gene matches: 6. The CDR3 length is 15 residues. CDR3 sequence (DNA): TGCGCCAGCAGCTTGCGCCGGGACAGGGGGTCCGAGCAGTACTTC. It translates to CASSLRRDRGSEQYF.

The rearrangement joins TRBV27 to TRBJ2-1; maybe TRBD1 (5 bases). Looked up from germline, CDR1 is MNHEY and CDR2 is SMNVEV (reference sequence). CDR3 length: 18 residues. V was pared by 3 bases and J by 4 bases, with 22 bases between. The CDR3 protein is CASSFQTLNLRQYNEQFF. The CDR3 region has the DNA TGTGCCAGCAGTTTCCAAACCTTGAATCTACGACAGTACAATGAGCAGTTCTTC.

The chain uses TRBV28 and TRBJ2-7; D gene uncertain. CDR3 length: 12 amino acids. Trimming took 3 bases from V and 3 from J, leaving 6 bases between them. Per germline, CDR1 MDHEN and CDR2 SYDVKM. CDR3 sequence (DNA): TGTGCCAGCAGTTTTGGCAGCTACGAGCAGTACTTC. This encodes CASSFGSYEQYF.

This clone was picked up a small number of times. The chain employs TRBV27 and TRBJ1-1; D might be TRBD1 (6 bases). The germline CDR1 and CDR2 sequences are MNHEY and SMNVEV (reference sequence). The CDR3 contains 14 residues. V lost 6 bases to trimming and J lost 1 base, with 12 bases between them. This CDR3 is CASRADSQNTEAFF. The CDR3 DNA sequence: TGTGCCAGCAGGGCGGACAGCCAGAACACTGAAGCTTTCTTT.

In its sample, this clone was seen once. The rearrangement joins TRBV5-1 to TRBJ2-7, with D uncertain. This CDR3 contains 20 residues. Per the germline V gene, CDR1 is SGHRS and CDR2 is YFSETQ. V lost 0 bases, J lost 2 bases, and 27 bases lay in between. In DNA form, the CDR3 reads TGCGCCAGCAGCTTGGGTGGGTTCGAGACGGAGCTATTGCAGACCTACGAGCAGTACTTC. Translating gives CASSLGGFETELLQTYEQYF.

This clone was detected a few times. This chain uses TRBV7-2 with TRBJ2-7; the D gene is possibly TRBD2 (6 bases). Germline values: CDR1 SGHTA, CDR2 FQGNSA. The CDR3 covers 12 residues. Trimming left V 5 bases short and J 3 bases short, with 8 bases between. CDR3 sequence (DNA): TGTGCCAGCAGCCGGGACTTCTACGAGCAGTACTTC. Encoded protein: CASSRDFYEQYF. Combining the CDR3 with reference TRBV7-2 and TRBJ2-7 gives the whole variable domain GAGVSQSPSNKVTEKGKDVELRCDPISGHTALYWYRQSLGQGLEFLIYFQGNSAPDKSGLPSDRFSAERTGGSVSTLTIQRTQQEDSAVYLCASSRDFYEQYFGPGTRLTVT.

V is TRBV5-4 and J is TRBJ2-3; TRBD2 aligns across 11 bases. V dropped 3 bases and J dropped 3; count of bases not matched to a gene: 6. CDR3 length equals 16 residues. Germline CDR1 and CDR2: SGHNT and YYREEE (reference sequence). The CDR3 loop is CASSSRLAGRTDTQYF. Written as DNA, the CDR3 is TGTGCCAGCAGCTCAAGACTAGCGGGAAGGACAGATACGCAGTATTTT. The full variable domain, with the rest looked up from reference TRBV5-4 and TRBJ2-3, is ETGVTQSPTHLIKTRGQQVTLRCSSQSGHNTVSWYQQALGQGPQFIFQYYREEENGRGNFPPRFSGLQFPNYSSELNVNALELDDSALYLCASSSRLAGRTDTQYFGPGTRLTVL.